The rows below give T cell receptor beta chains drawn from one sample of a study of vaccination and CD4 T cells after COVID-19. These TCRs' antigens remain unknown. TCRdb re-analysed the PCR reads in MiXCR, keeping a single row per CDR3 protein. The sample records approximately 15,000 distinct CDR3 sequences, over 40% being singletons. Here the sequenced sample was CD4+ T cells from blood, cultured in vitro, taken about 7 months after SARS-CoV-2 vaccination. The receptors shown here come from a human donor who had recovered from COVID-19. Both conserved end residues are part of each CDR3. D genes are given only for firm matches. A clone size is listed for some rows: how often the clone was seen (once, few, many), or a class if it is expanded.

clone_size j_call d_call v_call cdr3_nt cdr3_aa
few TRBJ1-6 . TRBV2 TGTGCCAGCAACTTGGGACACAATTCACCCCTCCACTTT CASNLGHNSPLHF
. TRBJ1-1 . TRBV6-1 TGTGCCAGCAGTATTAGCGTGTTGAACACTGAAGCTTTCTTT CASSISVLNTEAFF
few TRBJ2-2 . TRBV7-2 TGTGCCAGCAGCTTAGTGGGAGGTACCACCGGGGAGCTGTTTTTT CASSLVGGTTGELFF
few TRBJ2-1 . TRBV7-3 TGTGCCAGCAGCCCCGCCGCCTACAATGAGCAGTTCTTC CASSPAAYNEQFF
. TRBJ1-2 TRBD1 TRBV5-6 TGTGCCAGCAGCTTTACAGGGGGCAGCTACACCTTC CASSFTGGSYTF
. TRBJ2-7 . TRBV6-2/TRBV6-3 TGTGCCGCGGGGCGGATAGCCTACGAGCAGTACTTC CAAGRIAYEQYF
. TRBJ2-3 . TRBV7-9 TGTGCCAGCAGCCGAGCCGGTTGGGGCACAGATACGCAGTATTTT CASSRAGWGTDTQYF
. TRBJ2-5 . TRBV20-1 TGCAGTGCCGGAGAACCCCTCAAAGGGGACCAGTACTTC CSAGEPLKGDQYF
medium-sized TRBJ2-7 . TRBV11-1 TGTGCCAGCAGCTATAGCGGTCAGGGCTACGAGCAGTACTTC CASSYSGQGYEQYF
once TRBJ2-5 . TRBV5-1 TGCGCCAGCAGCGCTAGGAGCCTCCAAGAGACCCAGTACTTC CASSARSLQETQYF
. TRBJ1-5 . TRBV30 TGTGCCTGGAGTGTACGGGGGGACCAGCCCCAGCATTTT CAWSVRGDQPQHF
medium-sized TRBJ2-7 . TRBV24-1 TGTGCCACCAGTGCTGGGCAGGGACTGGGCGAGCAGTACTTC CATSAGQGLGEQYF
. TRBJ2-1 . TRBV20-1 TGCAGTGCTAGAGATCGTCGGCAACACAATGAGCAGTTCTTC CSARDRRQHNEQFF
. TRBJ1-5 . TRBV2 TGTGCCAGCAGTCAGAACAGTCCTCAGCCCCAGCATTTT CASSQNSPQPQHF
. TRBJ2-5 TRBD1 TRBV18 TGTGCCAGCTCACCAGAGGACAGGGGGCCAGAGACCCAGTACTTC CASSPEDRGPETQYF
. TRBJ1-1 . TRBV27 TGTGCCAGCGGAACCCTCAGAGGCAACACTGAAGCTTTCTTT CASGTLRGNTEAFF
. TRBJ1-6 . TRBV19 TGTGCCAGTAGTATAGTCGGGGGTTCACCCCTCCACTTT CASSIVGGSPLHF
. TRBJ2-1 . TRBV7-2 TGTGCCAGCAGCTTAATGATAGCCCGGAAAATCTCCTACAATGAGCAGTTCTTC CASSLMIARKISYNEQFF
few TRBJ2-5 TRBD2 TRBV20-1 TGCAGTGCAAGTCCCCGGGGGGGCCCAGTTACCCAGTACTTC CSASPRGGPVTQYF
. TRBJ1-1 . TRBV6-1 TGTGCCAGCACCGACTTTTCCGGGACCGAATGCGCTGAAGCTTTCTTT CASTDFSGTECAEAFF
few TRBJ1-1 . TRBV2 TGTGCCAGCAGTGTACGGGCTACTGAAGCTTTCTTT CASSVRATEAFF
. TRBJ2-3 . TRBV2 TGTGCCAGCACGGTTCCGTTGACAGATACGCAGTATTTT CASTVPLTDTQYF
. TRBJ2-7 . TRBV6-5 TGTGCCAGCAGTTACACACAGGGCACCTACGAGCAGTACTTC CASSYTQGTYEQYF
. TRBJ2-7 . TRBV2 TGTGCCAGCGGATATCGGATTAATCAGTACTTC CASGYRINQYF
few TRBJ2-5 TRBD2 TRBV12-3/TRBV12-4 TGTGCCAGCAGTTGGAGTTTAGCGGGGCAAGAGACCCAGTACTTC CASSWSLAGQETQYF
. TRBJ2-3 TRBD1 TRBV24-1 TGTGCCACCAGTGACCCAGACAGGGGGTCGCACAGGGATACGCAGTATTTT CATSDPDRGSHRDTQYF
. TRBJ2-1 . TRBV20-1 TGCAGTGCTAGAGATCTGACTAGTGGGGGCAATGAGCAGTCCTTC CSARDLTSGGNEQSF
. TRBJ2-5 TRBD2 TRBV5-1 TGCGCCAGCAGCCCGTCGGCCGGGGGGAGCGAGACCCAGTACTTC CASSPSAGGSETQYF
. TRBJ2-3 . TRBV29-1 TGCAGCGTCATTCAAGCTGAGGGCACAGATACGCAGTATTTT CSVIQAEGTDTQYF
. TRBJ2-6 . TRBV20-1 TGCAGTGCTAGTACCGGGAAAGGGGCCAACGTCCTGACTTTC CSASTGKGANVLTF
large TRBJ1-1 . TRBV15 TGTGCCACCAGCAGGAAACCAGGGGCTGAAGCTTTCTTT CATSRKPGAEAFF
medium-sized TRBJ2-5 TRBD2 TRBV11-1 TGTGCCAGCAGCCGCCACCCCTTAGCGGGATCGGAGACCCAGTACTTC CASSRHPLAGSETQYF
. TRBJ2-1 TRBD2 TRBV19 TGTGCCACAAGGTCCGGGACTAGCGGGAGGAGCTCCTACAATGAGCAGTTCTTC CATRSGTSGRSSYNEQFF
. TRBJ2-5 TRBD2 TRBV7-9 TGTGCCAGCAGCCACAGCCCCGGGAGGAAAGAGACCCAGTACTTC CASSHSPGRKETQYF